These T cell receptor beta chains were read from a single sample in a study of shared T cell receptors in the human thymus. Method: immunoSEQ multiplex PCR; TCRdb's copy keeps in-frame clones and lacks some. The data hold about 500,000 clones, with around 82% observed a single time. The same sample was also studied in work on human thymus T cells.

The sequenced material came from thymocytes. The origin of the receptors is a boy under two years old with a congenital heart defect. The CDR3 runs from the conserved cysteine through the conserved F or W. Each record gives: D gene, J gene, clone size, V gene, CDR3 DNA, CDR3 protein. A D gene is named only where the DNA matches it firmly. Clone size, where shown, is once, few, many, or a class for clones that have expanded.

D gene: TRBD2; J gene: TRBJ2-7; clone size: -; V gene: TRBV4-3; CDR3 DNA: TGCGCCAGCAGCCAAGATAAACTAGCGGGAGGGTCGTCTCACTACGAGCAGTACTTC; CDR3 protein: CASSQDKLAGGSSHYEQYF
D gene: -; J gene: TRBJ1-1; clone size: -; V gene: TRBV25-1; CDR3 DNA: TGTGCCAGCAGCCTAACTTCAGACAGGTCCCGGGACACTGAAGCTTTCTTT; CDR3 protein: CASSLTSDRSRDTEAFF
D gene: TRBD1; J gene: TRBJ2-7; clone size: few; V gene: TRBV6-5; CDR3 DNA: TGTGCCAGCAGGATAAACAGGGGTTGGTACGAGCAGTACTTC; CDR3 protein: CASRINRGWYEQYF
D gene: -; J gene: TRBJ2-1; clone size: -; V gene: TRBV5-6; CDR3 DNA: TGTGCCAGCAGCCCCCCGCGTGATAGCTCCTACAATGAGCAGTTCTTC; CDR3 protein: CASSPPRDSSYNEQFF
D gene: TRBD1; J gene: TRBJ1-2; clone size: -; V gene: TRBV29-1; CDR3 DNA: TGCAGCGTTCGACAGGGATCCTATGGCTACACCTTC; CDR3 protein: CSVRQGSYGYTF
D gene: TRBD1; J gene: TRBJ1-2; clone size: -; V gene: TRBV28; CDR3 DNA: TGTGCCAGCAGTCAGAAAAATACAGGACAGGTAGCCAACTATGGCTACACCTTC; CDR3 protein: CASSQKNTGQVANYGYTF
D gene: TRBD2; J gene: TRBJ2-1; clone size: once; V gene: TRBV4-2; CDR3 DNA: TGTGCCAGCAGCCAAGGCCCTAATCTAGCGGGAGATCGCAATGAGCAGTTCTTC; CDR3 protein: CASSQGPNLAGDRNEQFF
D gene: TRBD1; J gene: TRBJ2-3; clone size: -; V gene: TRBV5-4; CDR3 DNA: TGTGCCAGCAGCCAAGGACAGGGTTGCACAGATACGCAGTATTTT; CDR3 protein: CASSQGQGCTDTQYF
D gene: TRBD1; J gene: TRBJ1-1; clone size: -; V gene: TRBV4-1; CDR3 DNA: TGCGCCAGCAGCCAAGGGGGACAGGGCCTACCCAGGGGGCGCACTGAAGCTTTCTTT; CDR3 protein: CASSQGGQGLPRGRTEAFF
D gene: -; J gene: TRBJ1-5; clone size: -; V gene: TRBV9; CDR3 DNA: TGTGCCAGCAGCGCTGTTTGCGGGGATGAGCAGCCCCAGCATTTT; CDR3 protein: CASSAVCGDEQPQHF
D gene: -; J gene: TRBJ2-7; clone size: -; V gene: TRBV5-1; CDR3 DNA: TGCGCCAGCAACGCGGGATCCAATACCGACGAGCAGTACTTC; CDR3 protein: CASNAGSNTDEQYF
D gene: -; J gene: TRBJ2-3; clone size: -; V gene: TRBV15; CDR3 DNA: TGTGCCACCAGCAGAAGCAGCCCCGGGACACGATATACAGATACGCAGTATTTT; CDR3 protein: CATSRSSPGTRYTDTQYF
D gene: TRBD2; J gene: TRBJ2-3; clone size: -; V gene: TRBV30; CDR3 DNA: TGTGCCTGGAGTGCACTAGCGGGAGGGACCGATACGCAGTATTTT; CDR3 protein: CAWSALAGGTDTQYF
D gene: -; J gene: TRBJ1-5; clone size: -; V gene: TRBV6-1; CDR3 DNA: TGTGCCAGCAAGAGGGTTGGCCAGCCCCAGCATTTT; CDR3 protein: CASKRVGQPQHF
D gene: -; J gene: TRBJ2-7; clone size: -; V gene: TRBV5-6; CDR3 DNA: TGTGCCAGCAGCTCGGGGACACCTTACGAGCAGTACTTC; CDR3 protein: CASSSGTPYEQYF
D gene: TRBD2; J gene: TRBJ2-2; clone size: -; V gene: TRBV10-2; CDR3 DNA: TGCGCCAGCAGCGAACCAACCTCTAGCGGGGTGAACACCGGGGAGCTGTTTTTT; CDR3 protein: CASSEPTSSGVNTGELFF
D gene: TRBD2; J gene: TRBJ2-1; clone size: -; V gene: TRBV5-8; CDR3 DNA: TGTGCCAGCAGCGCTGCTCCGGGACTAGCGGGAAAAGAGCAGTTCTTC; CDR3 protein: CASSAAPGLAGKEQFF
D gene: -; J gene: TRBJ2-1; clone size: few; V gene: TRBV6-1; CDR3 DNA: TGTGCCAGCAGTGTAAACCCTCAGGGGGGAGGCACCTACAATGAGCAGTTCTTC; CDR3 protein: CASSVNPQGGGTYNEQFF
D gene: TRBD1; J gene: TRBJ1-2; clone size: -; V gene: TRBV5-5; CDR3 DNA: TGTGCCAGCAGCTCCACAGTACTAAGGGACAGGGACCACTATGGCTACACCTTC; CDR3 protein: CASSSTVLRDRDHYGYTF
D gene: -; J gene: TRBJ2-7; clone size: -; V gene: TRBV4-2; CDR3 DNA: TGTGCCAGCAGCCAAGGGCGTGGGACACCGACCTACGAGCAGTACTTC; CDR3 protein: CASSQGRGTPTYEQYF
D gene: -; J gene: TRBJ2-2; clone size: -; V gene: TRBV1; CDR3 DNA: TGCACCAGCAGCCAAGAGAGGACTAGCGGCAACACCGGGGAGCTGTTTTTT; CDR3 protein: CTSSQERTSGNTGELFF
D gene: TRBD1; J gene: TRBJ1-4; clone size: -; V gene: TRBV9; CDR3 DNA: TGTGCCAGCAGCGTAGAGGGGGGACAGAATCATGAAAAACTGTTTTTT; CDR3 protein: CASSVEGGQNHEKLFF
D gene: -; J gene: TRBJ1-2; clone size: -; V gene: TRBV29-1; CDR3 DNA: TGCAGCGTCCGCCAAGCGAACTATGGCTACACCTTC; CDR3 protein: CSVRQANYGYTF
D gene: -; J gene: TRBJ1-5; clone size: -; V gene: TRBV5-6; CDR3 DNA: TGTGCCAGCAGCTACAGGGATAGCAATCAGCCCCAGCATTTT; CDR3 protein: CASSYRDSNQPQHF
D gene: -; J gene: TRBJ2-2; clone size: -; V gene: TRBV14; CDR3 DNA: TGTGCCAGCAGCCCCCAGCGGCGAGGCGGGGAGCTGTTTTTT; CDR3 protein: CASSPQRRGGELFF
D gene: TRBD2; J gene: TRBJ2-7; clone size: few; V gene: TRBV27; CDR3 DNA: TGTGCCAGCAGCCTAGAGGGGACTAGCGGGAGTTACGAGCAGTACTTC; CDR3 protein: CASSLEGTSGSYEQYF
D gene: TRBD2; J gene: TRBJ2-2; clone size: once; V gene: TRBV7-6; CDR3 DNA: TGTGCCAGCAGCTCCCCAGGTAGCGGGAGATCCACCGGGGAGCTGTTTTTT; CDR3 protein: CASSSPGSGRSTGELFF
D gene: TRBD2; J gene: TRBJ2-7; clone size: -; V gene: TRBV5-8; CDR3 DNA: TGTGCCAGCAGCTTTATAGCGGGAGGAGTGCACGAGCAGTACTTC; CDR3 protein: CASSFIAGGVHEQYF
D gene: TRBD1; J gene: TRBJ1-2; clone size: -; V gene: TRBV2; CDR3 DNA: TGTGCCAGCAGGAGGACAGGGGGAGGCTACCCCTTC; CDR3 protein: CASRRTGGGYPF
D gene: -; J gene: TRBJ2-7; clone size: -; V gene: TRBV20-1; CDR3 DNA: TGCAGTGCTAACAAAGATTACGAGCAGTACTTC; CDR3 protein: CSANKDYEQYF
D gene: -; J gene: TRBJ2-7; clone size: -; V gene: TRBV6-5; CDR3 DNA: TGTGCCAGCAGTTGCCTCAAGGCAGGAGGGCGCTACGAGCAGTACTTC; CDR3 protein: CASSCLKAGGRYEQYF
D gene: -; J gene: TRBJ1-5; clone size: -; V gene: TRBV25-1; CDR3 DNA: TGTGCCAGCAGCGACCGGCAGGGAGGTCAGCCCCAGCATTTT; CDR3 protein: CASSDRQGGQPQHF
D gene: TRBD2; J gene: TRBJ2-5; clone size: -; V gene: TRBV13; CDR3 DNA: TGTGCCAGCAGCTTCGCTTTCCCGCGGGAGGTACATCAAGAGACCCAGTACTTC; CDR3 protein: CASSFAFPREVHQETQYF
D gene: TRBD2; J gene: TRBJ2-1; clone size: -; V gene: TRBV4-2; CDR3 DNA: TGTGCCAGCAGCCAAGAAGAGACTAGCTGGGTCTTC; CDR3 protein: CASSQEETSWVF
D gene: TRBD2; J gene: TRBJ2-2; clone size: -; V gene: TRBV13; CDR3 DNA: TGTGCCAGCAGCTCTAGCGGGAGGGGAACCGGGGAGCTGTTTTTT; CDR3 protein: CASSSSGRGTGELFF
D gene: -; J gene: TRBJ2-2; clone size: once; V gene: TRBV9; CDR3 DNA: TGTGCCAGCAGCGTTGGAGGGAACACCGGGGAGCTGTTTTTT; CDR3 protein: CASSVGGNTGELFF
D gene: -; J gene: TRBJ1-2; clone size: -; V gene: TRBV5-7; CDR3 DNA: TGTGCCAGCAGCGCATCCCAGGGGACAAACTATGGCTACACCTTC; CDR3 protein: CASSASQGTNYGYTF
D gene: -; J gene: TRBJ1-5; clone size: few; V gene: TRBV6-6; CDR3 DNA: TGTGCCAGCAGCCTCGGAAAGGGGGATCAGCCCCAGCATTTT; CDR3 protein: CASSLGKGDQPQHF